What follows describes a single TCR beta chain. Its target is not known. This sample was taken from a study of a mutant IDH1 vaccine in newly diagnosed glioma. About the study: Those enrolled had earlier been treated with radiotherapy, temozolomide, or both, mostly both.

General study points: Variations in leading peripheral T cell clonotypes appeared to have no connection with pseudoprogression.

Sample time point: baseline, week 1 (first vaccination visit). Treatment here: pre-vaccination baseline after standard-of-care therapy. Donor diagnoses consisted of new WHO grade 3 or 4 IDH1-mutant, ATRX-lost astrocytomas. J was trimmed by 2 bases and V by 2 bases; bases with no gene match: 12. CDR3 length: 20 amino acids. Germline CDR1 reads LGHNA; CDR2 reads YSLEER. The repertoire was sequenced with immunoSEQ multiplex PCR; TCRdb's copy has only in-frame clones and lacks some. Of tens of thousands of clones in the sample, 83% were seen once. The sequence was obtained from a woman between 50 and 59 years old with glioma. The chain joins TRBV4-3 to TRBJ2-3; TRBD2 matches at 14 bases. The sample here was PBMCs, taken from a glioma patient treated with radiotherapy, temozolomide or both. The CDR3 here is CASSQRSGLAGGGTTDTQYF. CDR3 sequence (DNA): TGCGCCAGCAGCCAAAGGTCCGGACTAGCGGGGGGCGGAACCACAGATACGCAGTATTTT.